This T cell receptor (beta chain) was found in a study of control samples from healthy donors and cancer patients. Using immunoSEQ multiplex PCR, the repertoire was profiled, and TCRdb retains in-frame clones only, with some absent. The table lists fewer than 150,000 clones, 75% to 95% of them singletons. This clone appeared a few times. CDR1 is MGHDK, CDR2 SYGVNS, per germline. CDR3 length: 16 residues. V lost 7 bases and J lost 0, with 18 bases in between. Sequenced input: blood. The clonotype comes from a young man in good health. The rearrangement uses TRBV25-1 and TRBJ1-1; tentatively, D is TRBD1 (6 bases). CDR3 coding DNA: TGTGCCAGCACCCGACAGGATCCAGATTTGAACACTGAAGCTTTCTTT. This gives the protein CASTRQDPDLNTEAFF.